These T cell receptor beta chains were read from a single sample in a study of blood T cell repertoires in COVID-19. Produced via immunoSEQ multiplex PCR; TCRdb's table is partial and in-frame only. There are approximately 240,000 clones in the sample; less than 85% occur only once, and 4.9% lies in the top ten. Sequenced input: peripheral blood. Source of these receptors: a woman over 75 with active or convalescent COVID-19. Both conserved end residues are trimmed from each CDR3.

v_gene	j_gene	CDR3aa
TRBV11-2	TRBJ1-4	ASSLSQGRNEKLF
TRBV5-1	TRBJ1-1	ASSAGVWEAEAF
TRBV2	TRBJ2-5	ASRDDRGQETQY
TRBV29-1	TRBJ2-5	SVGDIETQY
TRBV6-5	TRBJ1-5	ASRHRGRSNQPQH
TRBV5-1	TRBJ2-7	ASRPSLAEDPYEQY
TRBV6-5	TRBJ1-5	ASSYFGTTSNQPQH
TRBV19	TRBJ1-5	ASSINRGGQPQH
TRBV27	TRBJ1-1	ASSLRFNTEAF
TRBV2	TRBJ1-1	ASSEALRHGRAF
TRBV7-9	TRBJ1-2	ASDMHGGRGYT
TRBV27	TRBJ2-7	ASSFSGTGAYEQY
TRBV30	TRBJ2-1	AWSWTGGRSEQF
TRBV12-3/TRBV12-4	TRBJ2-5	ASSLVRATQY
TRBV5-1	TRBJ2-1	ASSLVGGYNEQF
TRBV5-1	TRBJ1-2	ASSLGEGYGYT
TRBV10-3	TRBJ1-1	AITPDGTANTEAF
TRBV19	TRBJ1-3	ASSMGDISGNTIY
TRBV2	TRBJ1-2	ASSPTVGIYGYT
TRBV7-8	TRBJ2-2	ASSLVAAKTGELF
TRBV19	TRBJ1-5	ASSLGVGQGMNQPQH
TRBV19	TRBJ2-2	ASTPAGNTGELF
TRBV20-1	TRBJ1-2	SASRLDGDLGYT
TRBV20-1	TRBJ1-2	SAYINYGYT